This T cell receptor (beta chain) came from a study of beta chain features in type 1 diabetes. This CDR3 region has 13 residues. V was shortened by 5 bases and J by 2 bases, with 10 bases between the two germline ends. Germline V gives CDR1 SGHTA, CDR2 FQGNSA. Since all of the isolated RNA was reverse transcribed, expressed TCRB transcripts were what got sequenced. Measured with immunoSEQ multiplex PCR; TCRdb has only the in-frame clones, and not every one. The table has under 900,000 clones, 17% seen once. The study's findings and limits: Amplification by PCR could prefer shorter templates, with the same effect in patients and controls.

This clone was counted a few times. What it recognizes is unknown. A sort by CD45RO/CCR7/CD25/CD127/CD95/CD27 yielded CD4+ naive, central memory, regulatory and stem cell-like memory cells. Sample: naive CD4+ T cells from blood. The chain links TRBV7-2 to TRBJ2-7, with a tentative D call TRBD1 (5 bases). The receptor was isolated from a woman younger than 30 in good health. DNA for the CDR3: TGTGCCAGCAGCCAGGGTTGGGCCTACGAGCAGTACTTC. Its protein product is CASSQGWAYEQYF.